This TCR beta chain comes out of a study of cytomegalovirus exposure and HLA in healthy donors. Donors counted as nominally healthy when sampled, yet unrecorded immune exposures were likely. This PCR relied on a set of 60 Vbeta primers and 13 Jbeta primers. Measured with immunoSEQ multiplex PCR; TCRdb has only the in-frame clones, and not every one. The sample yields fewer than 150,000 clones, 80% seen once. V gave up 0 bases and J gave up 1 base, with 11 bases separating them. CDR3 length: 15 residues. Germline CDR1 SGHRS, CDR2 YFSETQ. This clone was seen just once. The TCR originated in a man aged 35-49 years in good health and CMV-seropositive. Sequenced material: PBMCs. This sequence joins TRBV5-1 and TRBJ2-7; TRBD1 is a possible D gene (6 bases). The CDR3: CASSLGEQGSYEQYF. In nucleotides, the CDR3 is TGCGCCAGCAGCTTGGGGGAACAGGGATCCTACGAGCAGTACTTC.